A single sample is the source of the 26 T cell receptor beta chains below, sequenced in a study of T cell clonality in common variable immunodeficiency (dated by TCRdb to between 2014 and 2017). Receptor amplification or capture employed the immunoSEQ multiplex PCR assay. The table comes from immuneACCESS by way of TCRdb, which keeps in-frame sequences with V and J called. Part of the clones is missing from these tables; in studies checked, under half for an unresolved V gene and the rest for unknown reasons. This sample contains around 55,000 clones, none of which is a singleton. 0.83% of the sample belongs to the ten largest clones. Specimen: peripheral blood mononuclear cells. All receptors derive from a person aged 18 to 75 in good health.

Comments on this clone: The CDR3 end is not reached by the read, which stops 3 residues before it; the germline J gene fills it in. The V and J genes are TRBV19 and TRBJ1-1; D may be TRBD1 (6 bases). The CDR3 extends over 16 amino acids. CDR1 and CDR2 from the germline V gene are LNHDA and SQIVND (reference sequence). Between the trimmed V and J ends, which lost 9 bases and 4 bases, there was a span of 24 bases. Partial CDR3 DNA: TGTGCCAGCCCGCCGCCCGACAGGCTCCCCGCCACTGAA. Encoded protein: CASPPPDRLPATE. The full CDR3 sequence reads CASPPPDRLPATEAFF.

At least ten counts were recorded for this clone. CDR3 amino acids: CASSSLQGMNTEAFF. Incomplete CDR3 DNA: TGTGCCAGTAGTTCCCTACAGGGGATGAACACTGAA. The V call is TRBV19, the J call TRBJ1-1, with 7 positions matching TRBD1. The read finishes 3 residues shy of the CDR3 end, and the germline J gene is used to complete it. Looked up from germline, CDR1 is LNHDA and CDR2 is SQIVND (reference sequence). The CDR3 spans 15 residues. Trimming took 5 bases from V and 0 from J; bases not matched to a gene: 6.

In this sample, this clone turned up many times. The CDR3 spells CASSRPGQDNNEQFF. CDR3 DNA, as far as it was read: TGTGCCAGCAGTCGCCCGGGACAGGACAACAATGAG. The V gene is TRBV12-3 or TRBV12-4, the J gene TRBJ2-1; 8 bases are shared with TRBD1. The read is 3 residues too short to cover the CDR3 end, so that end is filled in from the germline J gene. The J segment lost 5 bases and the V segment lost 5 bases, leaving 8 bases of the junction unmatched. This CDR3 has 15 amino acids.

This clone was observed many times. With the read ending 3 residues before the CDR3 end, the germline J gene is used to fill in that end. This chain links TRBV5-1 with TRBJ2-3; D possibly corresponds to TRBD2 (5 bases). Germline CDR1 reads SGHRS; CDR2 reads YFSETQ. This CDR3 comprises 14 residues. Incomplete CDR3 DNA: TGCGCCAGCAGCTTCGGGGATAGCAATCAGCCG. Protein sequence: CASSFGDSNQP. In full, the CDR3 is CASSFGDSNQPQYF.

This clone showed up many times. CDR3 DNA (partial): TGCGCCAGCAGCCCTAGTCCCGGGACAGGGGAGACGTCGAAA. Protein product: CASSPSPGTGETSK. The whole CDR3 region reads CASSPSPGTGETSKAFF. The chain carries TRBV5-1 and TRBJ1-1; 10 bases agree with TRBD1. The read ends 3 residues early relative to the CDR3; the germline J gene fills the gap. Germline assignment: CDR1 SGHRS and CDR2 YFSETQ. The length of the CDR3 is 17 residues.

This clone was picked up many times. The CDR3 is cut off 3 residues early in the read; its end comes from the germline J gene. The V call is TRBV6-2 or TRBV6-3, the J call TRBJ2-5; the match to TRBD1 covers 9 bases. With V trimmed by 1 base and J by 4 bases, 4 bases remained unmatched. Germline V gene lookup returns CDR1 MNHEY and CDR2 SVGEGT. The CDR3 has 15 residues. CDR3: CASSYWDRDLETQYF. The DNA read from the CDR3 is TGTGCCAGCAGTTACTGGGACAGGGACTTAGAGACC.

This clone was counted ten times or more. The read gets to within 3 residues of the CDR3 end, and the germline J gene fills in the rest. J is TRBJ2-2 and V is TRBV7-8; 8 positions agree with TRBD2. The germline CDR1 and CDR2 sequences are SGHVS and FQNEAQ. The junction had 6 bases not matched to a gene; V was cut back by 5 bases and J by 1 base. The CDR3 sequence is 16 residues long. The CDR3 loop is CASSPRLAGNTGELFF. The DNA read from the CDR3 is TGTGCCAGCAGCCCTCGCCTAGCGGGGAACACCGGGGAG.

This clone was seen at least ten times. From the germline J gene comes the end of the CDR3, since the read stops 3 residues before it. The rearrangement links TRBV20-1 to TRBJ1-5; D may be TRBD1 (6 bases). Looked up from germline, CDR1 is DFQATT and CDR2 is SNEGSKA (reference sequence). This CDR3 has 14 residues. V lost 5 bases and J lost 4, with 15 bases in between. CDR3 sequence: CSASQGNPNQPQHF. The DNA read from the CDR3 is TGCAGTGCTTCACAGGGTAACCCAAATCAGCCC.

This clone was recorded a few times. One end of the junction varies from germline; a read error may be responsible. The sequenced fragment ends 3 residues before the CDR3 boundary, so the rest is inferred from the germline J gene. Other nucleotide sequences in the sample specify the same CDR3. The V gene is TRBV5-6, the J gene TRBJ1-3, with 7 nucleotides matching TRBD1. The CDR3 has 15 amino acids. Per germline, CDR1 SGHDT and CDR2 YYEEEE. CDR3 sequence: CASSPTGITGNTIYF. The sequenced part of the CDR3 DNA is TGTGCCAGCAGCCCGACAGGGATAACTGGAAACACA.

Ten or more counts support this clone. The CDR3 is cut off 3 residues early in the read; its end comes from the germline J gene. The J gene is TRBJ1-2, the V gene TRBV12-3 or TRBV12-4; the D is unclear. This CDR3 spans 13 amino acids. With 1 base removed from V and 5 bases from J, the gap between germline ends came to 8 bases. The DNA read from the CDR3 is TGTGCCAGCAGTTTAGTGAACGGGTATGGC. Protein product: CASSLVNGYG. The CDR3 in full is CASSLVNGYGYTF.

Many counts were recorded for this clone. The CDR3 is cut off 3 residues early in the read; its end comes from the germline J gene. This chain links TRBV20-1 with TRBJ1-5; 9 bases line up with TRBD1. V was clipped by 6 bases and J by 4 bases; unmatched bases: 19. This CDR3 spans 18 amino acids. The V gene's germline CDR1 is DFQATT and CDR2 SNEGSKA (reference sequence). The DNA read from the CDR3 is TGCAGTGCGTTGGTCGGGACAGGGATTTTTCAAATGAATCAGCCC. This translates into CSALVGTGIFQMNQP. The full CDR3 reads CSALVGTGIFQMNQPQHF.

The table lists this clone with a few counts. The read terminates 3 residues before the CDR3 end, so the remaining end is supplied by the germline J gene. The chain uses TRBV7-9 and TRBJ2-3; TRBD2 matches 8 bases. This CDR3 spans 14 amino acids. Germline V gives CDR1 SEHNR, CDR2 FQNEAQ (reference sequence). The chain's CDR3 is CASSLTSGQEAQYF. The sequenced part of the CDR3 DNA is TGTGCCAGCAGCTTAACTAGCGGACAAGAGGCG.

This clone was observed many times. The read halts 3 residues ahead of the CDR3 end, with the missing end drawn from the germline J gene. V usage is TRBV15 and J usage is TRBJ1-5, with TRBD1 identical over 8 bases. Germline CDR1 reads LNHNV; CDR2 reads YYDKDF (reference sequence). The V segment lost 6 bases and the J segment 7 bases; nucleotides outside the gene matches: 5. There are 13 residues in the CDR3. The CDR3 DNA, read in part, is TGTGCCACCAGTGACAGGGGCCGCCAGCCC. It is translated as CATSDRGRQP. From start to end, the CDR3 is CATSDRGRQPQHF.

In regard to this clone: A single base separates this from a much larger clone, so it may be a read error. The CDR3 extends 3 residues past the end of the read, so its final part is completed from the germline J gene. The chain employs TRBV30 and TRBJ2-2, with D perhaps TRBD1 (5 bases). Germline values: CDR1 GTSNPN, CDR2 SVGIG (reference sequence). The CDR3 sequence is 15 residues long. CDR3 DNA, as far as it was read: TGTGCCTGGAAAGGAAGGGGCACTGGGGCCAACGTG. As protein: CAWKGRGTGANV. The CDR3 in its entirety is CAWKGRGTGANVLFF.

Worth noting for this clone: The read ends 3 residues shy of where the CDR3 ends; the end is completed using the germline J gene. This sequence joins TRBV7-9 and TRBJ1-2; D call uncertain. This CDR3 has 15 residues. Germline CDR1 SEHNR, CDR2 FQNEAQ (reference sequence). The part of the CDR3 DNA that was read is TGTGCCAGCAGCCTCGACAAGAAGTGGTACAATGAC. Protein sequence: CASSLDKKWYND. In full, the CDR3 reads CASSLDKKWYNDYTF.

This clone was recorded many times. The CDR3 end is not reached by the read, which stops 3 residues before it; the germline J gene fills it in. V and J are TRBV20-1 and TRBJ2-1; 8 bases map to TRBD1. Germline CDR1 is DFQATT and CDR2 is SNEGSKA (reference sequence). CDR3 length: 13 amino acids. The sequenced part of the CDR3 DNA is TGCAGCGAAGGGACAGGCGCAGGCGGTGAG. Protein sequence: CSEGTGAGGE. The entire CDR3 sequence reads CSEGTGAGGEQFF.

This clone appeared many times. CDR3 sequence: CASSLRSGTGGNTIYF. Incomplete CDR3 DNA: TGTGCCAGCAGCCTCAGAAGCGGGACAGGGGGAAACACC. The gene calls are TRBV14 and TRBJ1-3; TRBD1 agrees at 9 bases. Read coverage stops 3 residues before the CDR3 terminus; the germline J gene supplies the remainder. CDR1 is SGHDN, CDR2 FVKESK, per germline. V lost 4 bases and J lost 4; bases outside the gene matches: 8. The CDR3 has 16 amino acids.

This clone was recorded many times. The sequenced fragment ends 3 residues before the CDR3 boundary, so the rest is inferred from the germline J gene. The rearrangement joins TRBV14 to TRBJ1-3; 9 nucleotides align to TRBD1. Germline CDR1 SGHDN, CDR2 FVKESK. This CDR3 spans 16 amino acids. Trimming removed 3 bases from V and 4 bases from J; junction bases left unmatched: 7. The CDR3 loop reads CASSHLTGGFGNTIYF. The sequenced CDR3 bases are TGTGCCAGCAGCCACCTGACAGGGGGGTTCGGAAACACC.

In its sample, this clone was seen many times. The read stops 3 residues short of the end of the CDR3; the missing end is completed from the germline J gene. This sequence joins TRBV4-2 and TRBJ1-4; 9 bases are shared with TRBD1. This CDR3 is built from 16 residues. V dropped 1 base and J dropped 8; count of bases not matched to a gene: 8. CDR1 is LGHNA and CDR2 is YNFKEQ in the germline V gene. CDR3 sequence reads: CASSQAPGTGREKLFF. The part of the CDR3 DNA that was read is TGTGCCAGCAGCCAAGCCCCCGGGACAGGGAGGGAAAAA.

This clone appeared many times. The DNA ends 3 residues before the CDR3 does, and the rest of the CDR3 is filled in from the germline J gene. This chain connects TRBV20-1 to TRBJ1-5; unclear D gene. The CDR3 spans 12 residues. Trimming removed 4 bases from V and 4 bases from J, with 8 bases in between. Germline V gives CDR1 DFQATT, CDR2 SNEGSKA (reference sequence). The sequenced CDR3 bases are TGCAGTGCTATCGGAGGGAATCAGCCC. Protein sequence: CSAIGGNQP. The full CDR3 sequence reads CSAIGGNQPQHF.

The table lists this clone with many counts. The read gets to within 3 residues of the CDR3 end, and the germline J gene fills in the rest. The chain joins TRBV18 to TRBJ2-3; 8 bases fit TRBD2. Per germline, CDR1 KGHSH and CDR2 LQKENI. The CDR3 has 16 residues. The V segment lost 3 bases and the J segment 2 bases; nucleotides outside the gene matches: 7. The CDR3 bases that were read are TGTGCCAGCTCACCCTCAGCGGGGGCGCCCACAGATACG. This codes for CASSPSAGAPTDT. The whole CDR3 protein is CASSPSAGAPTDTQYF.

This clone came up many times. The read comes to an end 3 residues before the CDR3 does, leaving the germline J gene to fill in the end. The rearrangement uses TRBV4-1 and TRBJ2-1, with 10 bases fitting TRBD2. The CDR3 spans 16 residues. The V gene's germline CDR1 is MGHRA and CDR2 YSYEKL. V trimming: 0 bases; J trimming: 9 bases; junction bases outside the gene matches: 8. The chain's CDR3 is CASSQEPAGGPSEQFF. Incomplete CDR3 DNA: TGCGCCAGCAGCCAAGAGCCAGCGGGGGGGCCAAGTGAG.

As for this clone: From the germline J gene comes the end of the CDR3, since the read stops 3 residues before it. V and J are TRBV7-9 and TRBJ1-2, with 8 bases that match TRBD1. The CDR3 is 15 residues long. Germline V gene lookup returns CDR1 SEHNR and CDR2 FQNEAQ (reference sequence). The sequenced CDR3 bases are TGTGCCAGCACCTCCTACCCCGGGACAGGCTACGAC. Amino acids: CASTSYPGTGYD. Given in full, the CDR3 is CASTSYPGTGYDYTF.

This clone was seen repeatedly, ten times or more. From the germline J gene comes the end of the CDR3, since the read stops 3 residues before it. The gene calls are TRBV7-2 and TRBJ2-7; 10 bases agree with TRBD2. CDR3 length: 14 amino acids. Trimming removed 5 bases from V and 2 bases from J; junction bases left unmatched: 3. The germline CDR1 and CDR2 sequences are SGHTA and FQGNSA. CDR3 protein: CASSPLAGAYEQYF. Incomplete CDR3 DNA: TGTGCCAGCAGCCCTCTAGCGGGGGCCTACGAG.

This clone has only a few counts. The read ends 3 residues before the CDR3 terminus; that terminus is restored from the germline J gene. Other nucleotide sequences from this sample produce the same CDR3. This sequence joins TRBV20-1 and TRBJ1-1; possibly TRBD1 for D (6 bases). Germline CDR1 reads DFQATT; CDR2 reads SNEGSKA (reference sequence). The CDR3 is 14 amino acids. Trimming stripped 6 bases from V and 1 base from J, with 15 bases between. The CDR3 DNA, read in part, is TGCAGTGCCCGCGCAGGGGCCGGGAACACTGAA. Its translation is CSARAGAGNTE. The full CDR3 protein is CSARAGAGNTEAFF.

In its sample, this clone was seen a few times. The CDR3 end is not reached by the read, which stops 3 residues before it; the germline J gene fills it in. The chain links TRBV7-9 to TRBJ1-2; 8 nucleotides align to TRBD1. This CDR3 region has 15 residues. Per the germline V gene, CDR1 is SEHNR and CDR2 is FQNEAQ (reference sequence). The CDR3 is CASSFGQGLNYDYTF. The sequenced part of the CDR3 DNA is TGTGCCAGCAGCTTTGGACAGGGTCTTAACTACGAC.